One sample yielded the 26 T cell receptor beta chains listed below, sequenced in a study of blood T cell repertoires in COVID-19 (dated by TCRdb to the early 2020s). Library prep was done by the immunoSEQ multiplex PCR assay. TCRdb obtained this table from immuneACCESS and retained in-frame rearrangements with V and J assigned. These tables miss some clones; where compared with another copy, unresolved V genes account for less than half of the shortfall, and the remainder is unexplained. This sample holds over 200,000 clones; 85% to 90% were observed only once. The ten biggest clones cover less than 3% of the sample. Sequenced material: peripheral blood. Receptors were obtained from a man aged 25-45 years with COVID-19, enrolled during active disease.

This chain uses TRBV9 with TRBJ2-5; 11 nucleotides line up with TRBD2. Germline assignment: CDR1 SGDLS and CDR2 YYNGEE. J lost 5 bases, V lost 0 bases, and 9 bases had no gene match. The length of the CDR3 is 17 residues. CDR3 DNA sequence: TGTGCCAGCAGCGTAGGCACTAGCGGGAGCGGATGGGAGACCCAGTACTTC. It yields the protein CASSVGTSGSGWETQYF.

CDR3 in amino acids: CASSQPTLNTGELFF. Here the CDR3 DNA reads TGTGCCAGCAGCCAGCCCACATTGAACACCGGGGAGCTGTTTTTT. The chain has TRBV3-1 (or the pseudogene TRBV3-2) and TRBJ2-2, with D unclear. Per germline, CDR1 LGHDT and CDR2 YNNKEL (reference sequence). The V and J ends lost 3 bases and 1 base respectively, with 9 bases between them. CDR3 length equals 15 residues.

This chain connects TRBV7-9 to TRBJ2-7, with D perhaps TRBD2 (5 bases). The CDR3 has 14 amino acids. Trimming cost V 2 bases and J 1 base, with 9 bases left between them. Germline values: CDR1 SEHNR, CDR2 FQNEAQ (reference sequence). DNA for the CDR3: TGTGCCAGCAGCTTAATGGAGGATTCCTACGAGCAGTACTTC. Translated: CASSLMEDSYEQYF. Using reference TRBV7-9 and TRBJ2-7 for the parts outside the CDR3, the full variable domain is DTGVSQNPRHKITKRGQNVTFRCDPISEHNRLYWYRQTLGQGPEFLTYFQNEAQLEKSRLLSDRFSAERPKGSFSTLEIQRTEQGDSAMYLCASSLMEDSYEQYFGPGTRLTVT.

This clone was observed a single time. The CDR3 is CASREVVYSGANVLTF. CDR3 in DNA: TGTGCCAGTAGAGAGGTCGTCTACTCTGGGGCCAACGTCCTGACTTTC. The chain uses TRBV19 and TRBJ2-6, with no clear D. V shed 6 bases and J shed 0 bases, with 12 bases lying between them. The germline gives CDR1 LNHDA, CDR2 SQIVND (reference sequence). This CDR3 is built from 16 residues.

This sequence joins TRBV18 and TRBJ1-5, with a weak D call TRBD1 (5 bases). Per germline, CDR1 KGHSH and CDR2 LQKENI. Trimming took off 3 bases at V and 5 bases at J, with 8 bases between the two ends. The CDR3 covers 13 residues. DNA of the CDR3: TGTGCCAGCTCACCGGGGGGAGATCAGCCCCAGCATTTT. Its translation is CASSPGGDQPQHF.

The gene calls are TRBV29-1 and TRBJ2-7; D not certain. The CDR3 consists of 14 residues. V lost 8 bases, J lost 1 base, and 18 bases lay in between. Germline V lookup: CDR1 SQVTM, CDR2 ANQGSEA. CDR3 nucleotide sequence: TGCAGCCCGACCGGCGAGGCTTTTTCCTACGAGCAGTACTTC. Translated, it gives CSPTGEAFSYEQYF.

The V call is TRBV5-4, the J call TRBJ2-4; 12 bases map to TRBD2. Germline V gives CDR1 SGHNT, CDR2 YYREEE (reference sequence). The CDR3 spans 17 residues. The V gene end was trimmed by 2 bases and the J gene end by 7 bases; junction bases not matched to a gene: 10. The CDR3 sequence: CASSFTLLAGGRNIQYF. The CDR3 DNA sequence: TGTGCCAGCAGCTTCACATTACTAGCGGGGGGACGGAACATTCAGTACTTC.

The chain uses TRBV3-1 (or the pseudogene TRBV3-2) and TRBJ1-1, with D perhaps TRBD1 (5 bases). V gave up 2 bases and J gave up 0 bases, with 19 bases separating them. This CDR3 is 18 amino acids long. Germline-derived CDR1 and CDR2 are LGHDT and YNNKEL (reference sequence). In DNA form, the CDR3 reads TGTGCCAGCAGCCAATGTCCCACATCGCCAGGGATGAACACTGAAGCTTTCTTT. This encodes CASSQCPTSPGMNTEAFF.

The chain employs TRBV13 and TRBJ1-4; a weak D match, TRBD1 (6 bases). The germline gives CDR1 PRHDT, CDR2 FYEKMQ (reference sequence). The CDR3 has 15 residues. Trimming removed 3 bases from V and 7 bases from J, with 15 bases in between. CDR3 DNA: TGTGCCAGCAGCTTCAGGCGGGGGGCGGGTGAAAAACTGTTTTTT. Translated: CASSFRRGAGEKLFF.

CDR3: CAIRGLGGELFF. CDR3 bases: TGTGCCATCAGGGGGCTGGGCGGGGAGCTGTTTTTT. The V gene is TRBV10-3, the J gene TRBJ2-2, with D possibly matching TRBD1 (5 bases). The germline V gene has CDR1 ENHRY and CDR2 SYGVKD. The V end was cut by 6 bases, the J end by 7 bases, with 9 bases between. The CDR3 contains 12 residues.

This clone was observed a single time. The V call is TRBV27, the J call TRBJ2-1; D unclear. The CDR3 loop spans 13 amino acids. Looked up from germline, CDR1 is MNHEY and CDR2 is SMNVEV (reference sequence). V was pared by 6 bases and J by 4 bases, with 10 bases between. CDR3 loop: CASSAQNYNEQFF. DNA of the CDR3: TGTGCCAGCAGCGCGCAAAATTACAATGAGCAGTTCTTC.

V usage is TRBV5-1 and J usage is TRBJ1-3; TRBD1 is a possible D gene (6 bases). Trimming pared 5 bases from V and 4 bases from J, leaving 16 bases between. From germline, CDR1 is SGHRS and CDR2 YFSETQ. The CDR3 is 15 residues long. CDR3 residues: CASSGQSIAGNTIYF. CDR3 DNA sequence: TGCGCCAGCAGTGGACAGTCTATTGCCGGAAACACCATATATTTT. Looking up the rest from reference TRBV5-1 and TRBJ1-3 gives the full variable domain: KAGVTQTPRYLIKTRGQQVTLSCSPISGHRSVSWYQQTPGQGLQFLFEYFSETQRNKGNFPGRFSGRQFSNSRSEMNVSTLELGDSALYLCASSGQSIAGNTIYFGEGSWLTVV.

The chain has TRBV28 and TRBJ2-6, with 14 nucleotides matching TRBD2. Germline CDR1 reads MDHEN; CDR2 reads SYDVKM. The CDR3 has 19 amino acids. With 4 bases clipped from V and 0 bases from J, the junction kept 5 bases outside the gene matches. DNA of the CDR3: TGTGCCAGCAGTTCCCCGGGACTAGCGGGAGTCTCTGGGGCCAACGTCCTGACTTTC. It codes for CASSSPGLAGVSGANVLTF.

V is TRBV5-1 and J is TRBJ2-3; 10 nucleotides line up with TRBD2. The germline V gene has CDR1 SGHRS and CDR2 YFSETQ. The CDR3 extends over 17 amino acids. With 1 base clipped from V and 5 bases from J, the junction kept 10 bases outside the gene matches. The CDR3 DNA reads TGCGCCAGCAGCTTGACTAGCGGGACGATAGTAGGAGATACGCAGTATTTT. Its protein product is CASSLTSGTIVGDTQYF.

J is TRBJ2-2 and V is TRBV19; D is perhaps TRBD1 (6 bases). V lost 5 bases, J lost 6 bases, and 16 bases lay in between. Germline loops: CDR1 LNHDA, CDR2 SQIVND (reference sequence). This CDR3 comprises 15 residues. CDR3 in amino acids: CASSAQGLVPGELFF. In DNA form, the CDR3 reads TGTGCCAGTAGTGCACAGGGTTTAGTACCCGGGGAGCTGTTTTTT.

The J gene is TRBJ1-4, the V gene TRBV24-1, with unresolved D. This CDR3 is 17 amino acids long. From germline, CDR1 is KGHDR and CDR2 SFDVKD. The ends were cut back, 5 bases at V and 2 bases at J, with 17 bases in the middle. The CDR3 nucleotides read TGTGCCACCAGTGTTAACCGACCCTGGGAGACTAATGAAAAACTGTTTTTT. As protein: CATSVNRPWETNEKLFF.

The chain combines TRBV3-1 (or the pseudogene TRBV3-2) with TRBJ2-7; 7 bases are a match to TRBD1. Per germline, CDR1 LGHDT and CDR2 YNNKEL (reference sequence). The V segment lost 4 bases and the J segment 6 bases; nucleotides outside the gene matches: 9. CDR3 length: 14 amino acids. CDR3 sequence reads: CASSLVQGGGEQYF. The CDR3 bases are TGTGCCAGCAGCCTTGTTCAAGGGGGCGGCGAGCAGTACTTC.

V usage is TRBV19 and J usage is TRBJ1-3; unclear D gene. The germline gives CDR1 LNHDA, CDR2 SQIVND (reference sequence). Trimming removed 5 bases at V and 0 bases at J, with 8 bases between. This CDR3 has 14 residues. This chain's CDR3 is CASSFSISGNTIYF. The CDR3 DNA reads as TGTGCCAGTAGTTTTTCCATCTCTGGAAACACCATATATTTT.

This clone turned up a few times. The rearrangement uses TRBV7-2 and TRBJ2-2; D perhaps matches TRBD1 (5 bases). Germline-derived CDR1 and CDR2 are SGHTA and FQGNSA. The CDR3 contains 16 residues. Trimming stripped 2 bases from V and 1 base from J, with 11 bases between. The CDR3: CASSLSPGMNTGELFF. DNA for the CDR3: TGTGCCAGCAGCTTAAGTCCAGGGATGAACACCGGGGAGCTGTTTTTT.

The V gene is TRBV4-3, the J gene TRBJ2-3; TRBD1 matches at 10 bases. The CDR3 length is 17 residues. Germline lookup yields CDR1 LGHNA and CDR2 YSLEER. The ends lost 1 base at V and 4 bases at J; junction bases unmatched: 8. Here the CDR3 reads CASSQALRDRGPDTQYF. CDR3 sequence (DNA): TGCGCCAGCAGCCAAGCCCTCCGGGACAGGGGACCAGATACGCAGTATTTT.

The chain joins TRBV7-2 to TRBJ2-3; TRBD2 matches 8 bases. From germline, CDR1 is SGHTA and CDR2 FQGNSA. V was pared by 1 base and J by 6 bases, with 6 bases of the junction left unmatched. This CDR3 contains 15 residues. Here the CDR3 reads CASSLDGTSPDTQYF. CDR3 DNA: TGTGCCAGCAGCTTAGATGGGACTAGTCCGGATACGCAGTATTTT.

This clone came up once. The chain uses TRBV7-3 and TRBJ1-1; a possible D gene is TRBD1 (5 bases). Trimming pared 2 bases from V and 1 base from J, leaving 11 bases between. This CDR3 has 15 residues. Per the germline V gene, CDR1 is SGHTA and CDR2 is FQGTGA. This CDR3 reads CASSLVDIGNTEAFF. In DNA form, the CDR3 reads TGTGCCAGCAGCTTAGTGGACATTGGGAACACTGAAGCTTTCTTT. The whole variable domain, filled in from reference TRBV7-3 and TRBJ1-1, reads GAGVSQTPSNKVTEKGKYVELRCDPISGHTALYWYRQSLGQGPEFLIYFQGTGAADDSGLPNDRFFAVRPEGSVSTLKIQRTERGDSAVYLCASSLVDIGNTEAFFGQGTRLTVV.

The chain uses TRBV9 and TRBJ2-3; 10 nucleotides line up with TRBD2. CDR3 length: 16 amino acids. V lost 2 bases, J lost 4 bases, and 7 bases stayed unmatched. Germline assignment: CDR1 SGDLS and CDR2 YYNGEE. The CDR3 protein is CASSVYSGRPPDTQYF. CDR3 in DNA: TGTGCCAGCAGCGTTTATAGCGGGAGGCCTCCAGATACGCAGTATTTT.

The chain uses TRBV6-5 and TRBJ1-5; TRBD1 matches at 7 bases. The junction had 5 bases not matched to a gene; V was cut back by 6 bases and J by 0 bases. This CDR3 spans 15 amino acids. The germline CDR1 and CDR2 sequences are MNHEY and SVGAGI. CDR3 sequence: CASSRKGASNQPQHF. CDR3 in DNA: TGTGCCAGCAGCCGAAAGGGGGCTAGCAATCAGCCCCAGCATTTT.

This clone was recorded only once. The chain has TRBV4-3 and TRBJ2-1; D may be TRBD2 (6 bases). Germline CDR1 LGHNA, CDR2 YSLEER. This CDR3 is 20 amino acids long. V lost 0 bases to trimming and J lost 0 bases, with 21 bases between them. The CDR3 reads CASSQDGPGISGPSYNEQFF. CDR3 nucleotides: TGCGCCAGCAGCCAAGATGGCCCAGGGATTAGCGGACCCTCCTACAATGAGCAGTTCTTC.

In this sample, this clone turned up once. CDR3 DNA sequence: TGCAGCGGGGACAGGGGGTCCACTGAAGCTTTCTTT. It translates to CSGDRGSTEAFF. V usage is TRBV29-1 and J usage is TRBJ1-1, with 11 bases matching TRBD1. The CDR3 has 12 residues. Germline V gives CDR1 SQVTM, CDR2 ANQGSEA. V was pared by 7 bases and J by 4 bases, with 2 bases of the junction left unmatched.